The clone carrying this T cell receptor (beta chain) has a single count. What it binds is unknown. The sample comes from a study of siplizumab effects on memory and regulatory T cells. Study conclusions and caveats: Sequences below about 10^-5 frequency were poorly captured, limiting mapping of alloreactive clones. Alloreactive sequences traceable to unstimulated CD4+ memory cells declined significantly under siplizumab.

Per sample, the assay covered some 10^5 TCR templates. Profiling relied on immunoSEQ multiplex PCR, and the TCRdb table lists in-frame clones only, not all of them. The sample consists of approximately 100,000 clones, just under 95% of them appearing once. The CDR3 covers 15 residues. J was trimmed by 5 bases and V by 4 bases; bases with no gene match: 6. The germline V gene encodes CDR1 SNHLY and CDR2 FYNNEI. The receptor's source is a human donor in good health. J is TRBJ2-2 and V is TRBV2, with 8 bases that match TRBD1. The specimen was non-Treg CD4+ T cells sorted from blood. The CDR3 nucleotides are TGTGCCAGCAGTGTGACAGGGGCGGGAACCGGGGAGCTGTTTTTT. Translated, it gives CASSVTGAGTGELFF. The entire variable domain, with the rest obtained from reference TRBV2 and TRBJ2-2, is as follows: EPEVTQTPSHQVTQMGQEVILRCVPISNHLYFYWYRQILGQKVEFLVSFYNNEISEKSEIFDDQFSVERPDGSNFTLKIRSTKLEDSAMYFCASSVTGAGTGELFFGEGSRLTVL.